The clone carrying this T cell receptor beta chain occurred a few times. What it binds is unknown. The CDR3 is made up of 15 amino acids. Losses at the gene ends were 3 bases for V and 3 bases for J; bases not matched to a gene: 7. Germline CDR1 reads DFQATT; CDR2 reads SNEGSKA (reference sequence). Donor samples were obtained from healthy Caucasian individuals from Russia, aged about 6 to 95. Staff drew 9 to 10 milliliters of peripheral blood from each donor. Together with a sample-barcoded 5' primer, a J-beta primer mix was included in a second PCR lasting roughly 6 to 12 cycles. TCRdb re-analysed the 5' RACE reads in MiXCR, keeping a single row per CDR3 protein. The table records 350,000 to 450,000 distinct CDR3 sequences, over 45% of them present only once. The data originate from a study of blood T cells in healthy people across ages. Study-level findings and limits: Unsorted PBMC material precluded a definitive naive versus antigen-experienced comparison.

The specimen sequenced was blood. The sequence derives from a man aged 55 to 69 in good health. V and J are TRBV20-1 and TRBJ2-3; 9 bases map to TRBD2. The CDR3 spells CSASSRREGTDTQYF. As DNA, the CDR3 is TGCAGTGCTAGTAGTCGGCGGGAGGGAACAGATACGCAGTATTTT.